The 2 T cell receptor beta chains below were found in one sample sequenced in a study of cytomegalovirus exposure and HLA in healthy donors. The PCR made use of 60 Vbeta and 13 Jbeta primers. Some clones are missing from TCRdb's copy, which holds only in-frame ones; the method was immunoSEQ multiplex PCR. Of 150,000 or so clones detected, 65% to 80% appear once; the ten largest clones hold 4% to 4.5%. Material: PBMCs. The receptors here all came from a woman in her thirties or forties in good health and CMV-seronegative.

This rearrangement joins TRBV10-1 to TRBJ1-1; D is unresolved. CDR3 length: 14 amino acids. The germline V gene has CDR1 WNHNN and CDR2 SYGVQD (reference sequence). Trimming took 3 bases from V and 5 from J, leaving 13 bases between them. CDR3 loop: CASSDGRRGTEAFF. DNA for the CDR3: TGCGCCAGCAGTGACGGGAGAAGAGGGACTGAAGCTTTCTTT.

This clone was seen a few times. The gene calls are TRBV27 and TRBJ2-3, with 9 nucleotides matching TRBD2. CDR3 size: 13 residues. V shed 1 base and J 10 bases; nucleotides not matched to a gene: 3. Per the germline V gene, CDR1 is MNHEY and CDR2 is SMNVEV (reference sequence). Here the CDR3 DNA reads TGTGCCAGCAGTTTATTCCGACTAGCGGCGCAGTATTTT. This encodes CASSLFRLAAQYF.